These T cell receptor beta chains were read from a single sample in a study of T-cell reconstitution after alpha-beta-depleted transplantation in children. TCRdb reanalysed the PCR reads using MiXCR and keeps one entry per CDR3 protein. Of approximately 150,000 distinct CDR3 sequences in the sample, 8.8% were seen once. Sequences were derived from PBMCs, mostly from graft donor cells, sampled 180 days after TCRalphabeta/CD19-depleted stem cell transplant. These receptors originate from a female patient aged 2 to 10 who had a stem cell transplant for congenital amegakaryocytic thrombocytopenia, so the T cells may come from the graft donor. Each CDR3 is given without its conserved first and last residue. Clone size is given for some rows only: seen once, a few or many times, or a class if the clone is expanded.

j_gene,abundance,v_gene,len,CDR3aa
TRBJ1-5,many,TRBV10-2,11,ASNGGTDQPQH
TRBJ2-1,many,TRBV27,11,ASSRLLAGEQF
TRBJ2-5,many,TRBV18,11,ASSVSGRETQY
TRBJ2-7,many,TRBV20-1,11,SAPGTGPYEQY
TRBJ2-1,once,TRBV7-2,12,ASRRKSSYNEQF
TRBJ2-7,.,TRBV18,11,ASSRGLVNEQY
TRBJ1-1,many,TRBV29-1,8,SADNTEAF
TRBJ2-3,many,TRBV5-5,14,ASSLELAGGTDTQY
TRBJ2-2,many,TRBV15,13,ATSRVIARTGELF
TRBJ2-2,many,TRBV27,10,ASSLFGGELF
TRBJ2-3,few,TRBV30,11,AWRAMSAGPQY
TRBJ2-2,many,TRBV20-1,15,SARDPTSGIGSGELF
TRBJ2-1,many,TRBV2,14,ASREQGGVVYNEQF
TRBJ2-7,many,TRBV2,12,ASSVRGSSYEQY
TRBJ2-5,many,TRBV27,11,ASSPTVQETQY
TRBJ2-5,few,TRBV7-9,12,ASSLAGGGVTQY
TRBJ2-7,many,TRBV28,12,ATRTGEILYEQY
TRBJ1-1,many,TRBV4-3,13,ASSLDGLGNTEAF
TRBJ1-5,.,TRBV20-1,13,SASQQSYSNQPQH
TRBJ2-4,.,TRBV10-3,13,AISESPGEGGIQY
TRBJ2-5,.,TRBV7-8,14,ASSLLVQGGKETQY
TRBJ2-2,few,TRBV5-1,12,ASSLSTNTGELF
TRBJ2-1,.,TRBV4-3,14,ASSPPGSGLNNEQF
TRBJ1-3,many,TRBV12-3/TRBV12-4,11,ASRASSGNTIY
TRBJ2-3,few,TRBV10-3,13,AIRRSAGGPDTQY